Listed here is a single T cell receptor beta chain. The record originates from a study of CD8 T cells in Susac syndrome. This CDR3 has 15 amino acids. The germline CDR1 and CDR2 sequences are ENHRY and SYGVKD. V was pared by 4 bases and J by 4 bases, with 17 bases between. While CD8+ and CD4+ T cells were isolated negatively, TEMRA cells were enriched by FACS. Random hexamers were used to reverse transcribe roughly 0.45 to 1 ug of RNA. TCRdb reprocessed the immunoSEQ multiplex PCR reads with MiXCR, giving one entry per CDR3 protein. The sample has about 210,000 distinct CDR3 sequences; 95% are singletons.

The chain uses TRBV10-3 and TRBJ2-7; no reliable D call. The sequencing sample was made of CD4+ T cells from PBMCs. The sequence came from a human donor with multiple sclerosis. The CDR3 spells CAISVGVGRIYEQYF. As DNA, the CDR3 is TGTGCCATCAGTGTCGGAGTCGGAAGGATATACGAGCAGTACTTC.